This T cell receptor (beta chain) was recorded in a study of control samples from healthy donors and cancer patients. Trimming took off 5 bases at V and 1 base at J, with 20 bases between the two ends. The CDR3 has 17 amino acids. The germline CDR1 and CDR2 sequences are MNHNY and SVGAGI (reference sequence). The assay was immunoSEQ multiplex PCR, and TCRdb's table has in-frame clones only and misses some. This table has 400,000 to 500,000 clones, 90% appearing once. This rearrangement joins TRBV6-6 to TRBJ2-5; D possibly matches TRBD1 or TRBD2 (5 bases each). The sequence was collected from a man aged 35 to 55 with head and neck cancer. Sequenced sample: PBMCs. The CDR3 nucleotides are TGTGCCAGCAGTCGAGAAAGCCGGGACCGCGTCCAAGAGACCCAGTACTTC. Residues: CASSRESRDRVQETQYF.